This T cell receptor (beta chain) originates from a study of T cell responses to AZD1222 COVID-19 vaccine. The CDR3 has 14 residues. V was clipped by 5 bases and J by 6 bases; unmatched bases: 5. Germline assignment: CDR1 LNHDA and CDR2 SQIVND (reference sequence). Study findings and constraints: Two AZD1222 administrations were followed by greater Spike-specific TCR breadth and depth. Baseline seropositives among AZD1222 recipients totaled only 5 to 7.

The assay was immunoSEQ multiplex PCR, and TCRdb's table has in-frame clones only and misses some. The sample carries just under 80,000 clones, around 90% recorded once. Of note for this clone: Its antigen is not known.

The material sequenced was peripheral blood, taken 28 days after the second AZD1222 dose. This chain links TRBV19 with TRBJ2-1; 9 nucleotides align to TRBD2. The clonotype comes from an adult who received the AZD1222 COVID-19 vaccine. The CDR3 reads CASSVTSGSNEQFF. Written as DNA, the CDR3 is TGTGCCAGTAGTGTCACTAGCGGGTCCAATGAGCAGTTCTTC.